Included here is one T cell receptor beta chain sequence, with context. These data originate in a study of OX40 agonist ivuxolimab in advanced cancers. Study overall: Eligibility admitted prior anti-PD-1, anti-PD-L1 or anti-CTLA-4 therapy; about 40% had some.

The CDR3 has 13 residues. Germline CDR1 reads LNHNV; CDR2 reads YYDKDF (reference sequence). The V and J ends lost 4 bases and 3 bases respectively, with 10 bases between them. Assay: immunoSEQ multiplex PCR; the TCRdb copy retains only in-frame clones and omits some. This sample has fewer than 65,000 clones; about 89% occur once, and the top ten carry around 0.99%. The source was CD4+ or CD8+ T cells sorted from blood, collected in a trial of the OX40 agonist ivuxolimab. This TCR derives from an adult with an advanced solid tumor such as melanoma, head and neck, liver or kidney cancer. The genes are TRBV15 and TRBJ2-7; D is undetermined. In DNA form, the CDR3 reads TGTGCCACCAGCAAAGGGATGGGCTACGAGCAGTACTTC. Translation gives CATSKGMGYEQYF.